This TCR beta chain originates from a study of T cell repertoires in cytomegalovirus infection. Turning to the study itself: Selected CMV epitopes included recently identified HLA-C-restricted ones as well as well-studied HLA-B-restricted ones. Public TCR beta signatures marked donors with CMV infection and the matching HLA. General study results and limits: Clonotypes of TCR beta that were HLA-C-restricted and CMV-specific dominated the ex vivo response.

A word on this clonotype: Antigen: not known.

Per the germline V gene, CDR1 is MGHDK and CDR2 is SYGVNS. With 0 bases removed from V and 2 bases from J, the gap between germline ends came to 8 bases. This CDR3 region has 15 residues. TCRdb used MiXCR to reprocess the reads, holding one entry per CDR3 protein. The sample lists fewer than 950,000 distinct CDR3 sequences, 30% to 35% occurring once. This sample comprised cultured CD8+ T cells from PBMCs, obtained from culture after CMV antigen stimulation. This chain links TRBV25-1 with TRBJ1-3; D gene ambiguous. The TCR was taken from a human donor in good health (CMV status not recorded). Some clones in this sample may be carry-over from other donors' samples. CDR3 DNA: TGTGCCAGCAGTGAATATAAAGAGACTGGAAACACCATATATTTT. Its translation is CASSEYKETGNTIYF.